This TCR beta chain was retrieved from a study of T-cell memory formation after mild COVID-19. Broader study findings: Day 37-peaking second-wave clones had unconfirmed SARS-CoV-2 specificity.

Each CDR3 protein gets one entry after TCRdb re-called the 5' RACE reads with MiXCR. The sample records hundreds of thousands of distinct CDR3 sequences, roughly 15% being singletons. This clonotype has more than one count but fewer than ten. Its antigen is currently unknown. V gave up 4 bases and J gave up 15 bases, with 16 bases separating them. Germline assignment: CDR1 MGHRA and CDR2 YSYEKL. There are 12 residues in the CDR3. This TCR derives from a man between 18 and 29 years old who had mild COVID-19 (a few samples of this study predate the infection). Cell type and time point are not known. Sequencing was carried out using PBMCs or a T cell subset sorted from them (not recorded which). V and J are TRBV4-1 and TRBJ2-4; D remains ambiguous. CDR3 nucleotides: TGCGCCAGCAGCCCTCCAGGACCCCGGAGGTACTTC. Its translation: CASSPPGPRRYF.